The 5 T cell receptor beta chains given below trace back to one sample, sequenced in a study of T cell responses to AZD1222 COVID-19 vaccine. Assay: immunoSEQ multiplex PCR; the TCRdb copy retains only in-frame clones and omits some. Here the sample spans over 150,000 clones, roughly 92% being singletons. The sample consisted of peripheral blood, taken 28 days after the second AZD1222 dose. Source of these receptors: an adult who received the AZD1222 COVID-19 vaccine.

The chain is built from TRBV5-1 and TRBJ2-7; 7 nucleotides match TRBD1. Trimming at V came to 0 bases and at J to 6 bases, leaving 6 bases not matched to a gene. The length of the CDR3 is 14 residues. Germline CDR1 reads SGHRS; CDR2 reads YFSETQ. The CDR3 sequence: CASSLGTGLSEQYF. For the CDR3, the DNA is TGCGCCAGCAGCTTGGGGACAGGCCTCTCCGAGCAGTACTTC.

V usage is TRBV7-9 and J usage is TRBJ2-7; D call uncertain. With 1 base removed from V and 2 bases from J, the gap between germline ends came to 6 bases. Looked up from germline, CDR1 is SEHNR and CDR2 is FQNEAQ (reference sequence). This CDR3 has 13 amino acids. CDR3 loop: CASSLDPTYEQYF. The CDR3 DNA sequence: TGTGCCAGCAGCTTAGATCCTACCTACGAGCAGTACTTC. Full variable domain (remainder filled in from reference TRBV7-9 and TRBJ2-7): DTGVSQNPRHKITKRGQNVTFRCDPISEHNRLYWYRQTLGQGPEFLTYFQNEAQLEKSRLLSDRFSAERPKGSFSTLEIQRTEQGDSAMYLCASSLDPTYEQYFGPGTRLTVT.

This clone was seen a single time. This rearrangement joins TRBV5-1 to TRBJ2-3; 10 bases match TRBD2. With 2 bases clipped from V and 0 bases from J, the junction kept 6 bases outside the gene matches. The CDR3 has 17 residues. The V gene's germline CDR1 is SGHRS and CDR2 YFSETQ. The CDR3 protein is CASSFLAGGPSTDTQYF. The DNA of the CDR3 is TGCGCCAGCAGCTTTTTAGCGGGGGGACCGAGCACAGATACGCAGTATTTT.

This chain links TRBV5-8 with TRBJ1-2; D gene ambiguous. The CDR3 contains 13 residues. V dropped 0 bases and J dropped 2 bases, with 5 bases sitting between them. CDR1 is SGHTS and CDR2 is YDEGEE in the germline V gene. As DNA, the CDR3 is TGTGCCAGCAGCTTGGAAGGGAACTATGGCTACACCTTC. The encoded protein is CASSLEGNYGYTF.

V usage is TRBV29-1 and J usage is TRBJ1-5; D not certain. Germline loops: CDR1 SQVTM, CDR2 ANQGSEA. V lost 4 bases and J lost 2, with 9 bases in between. The CDR3 contains 13 residues. The CDR3 spells CSVGGGGNQPQHF. The CDR3 DNA reads TGCAGCGTTGGTGGCGGCGGCAATCAGCCCCAGCATTTT.